This paragraph covers one T cell receptor beta chain sequence. Germline lookup yields CDR1 SGHTA and CDR2 FQGNSA. J gave up 2 bases and V 5 bases, and 5 bases lay outside the gene matches. This CDR3 is built from 17 residues. The record originates from a study of T-cell memory formation after mild COVID-19. A single record per CDR3 protein comes from TCRdb applying MiXCR to the 5' RACE reads. The sample yields roughly 150,000 distinct CDR3 sequences, roughly 13% seen once. The sequence came from a young man who had mild COVID-19 (a few samples of this study predate the infection). Cell type and time point are not known. This rearrangement joins TRBV7-2 to TRBJ2-5, with TRBD2 matching 16 bases. The material sequenced was PBMCs or a T cell subset sorted from them (not recorded which). The CDR3 bases are TGTGCCAGCAGCCTGGGACTAGCGGGGGGGATACAAGAGACCCAGTACTTC. Residues: CASSLGLAGGIQETQYF.